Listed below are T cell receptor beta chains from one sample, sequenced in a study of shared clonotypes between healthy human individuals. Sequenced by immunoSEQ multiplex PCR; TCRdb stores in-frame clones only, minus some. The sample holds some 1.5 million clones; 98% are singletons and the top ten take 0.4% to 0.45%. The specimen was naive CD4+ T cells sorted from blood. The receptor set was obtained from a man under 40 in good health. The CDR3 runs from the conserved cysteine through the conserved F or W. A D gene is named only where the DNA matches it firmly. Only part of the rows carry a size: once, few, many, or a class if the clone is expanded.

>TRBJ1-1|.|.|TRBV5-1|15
CASSIDSPYNTEAFF
TGCGCCAGCAGCATCGACAGTCCTTACAACACTGAAGCTTTCTTT
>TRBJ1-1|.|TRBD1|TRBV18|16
CASSPLSGTGNTEAFF
TGTGCCAGCTCACCATTATCCGGGACAGGGAACACTGAAGCTTTCTTT
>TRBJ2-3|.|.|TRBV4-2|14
CASSQGGLPDTQYF
TGTGCCAGCAGCCAAGGTGGCCTGCCAGATACGCAGTATTTT
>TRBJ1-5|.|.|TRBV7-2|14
CASSLQTGNQPQHF
TGTGCCAGCAGCTTACAAACAGGCAATCAGCCCCAGCATTTT
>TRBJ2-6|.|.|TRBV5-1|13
CAIRDSGANVLTF
TGCGCCATCAGGGACTCTGGGGCCAACGTCCTGACTTTC
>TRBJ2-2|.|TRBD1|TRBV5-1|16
CASSQWGQGSSGELFF
TGCGCCAGCAGCCAATGGGGACAGGGTTCCTCCGGGGAGCTGTTTTTT
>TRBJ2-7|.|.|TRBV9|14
CASSVGRGNYEQYF
TGTGCCAGCAGCGTAGGGAGGGGGAATTACGAGCAGTACTTC
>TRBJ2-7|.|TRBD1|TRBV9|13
CASSPDRASVQYF
TGTGCCAGCAGTCCGGACAGGGCTAGTGTGCAGTACTTC
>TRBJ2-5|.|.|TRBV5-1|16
CASSLNGGAPQETQYF
TGCGCCAGCAGTTTAAATGGGGGTGCCCCCCAAGAGACCCAGTACTTC
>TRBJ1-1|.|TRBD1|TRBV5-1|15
CASTRQGPMNTEAFF
TGCGCCAGTACTCGACAGGGCCCCATGAACACTGAAGCTTTCTTT
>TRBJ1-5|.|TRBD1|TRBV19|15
CASSRTGYTNQPQHF
TGTGCCAGTAGTAGGACAGGTTACACCAATCAGCCCCAGCATTTT
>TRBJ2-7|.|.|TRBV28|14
CASKATGYSDEQYF
TGTGCCAGCAAGGCCACAGGGTACTCGGATGAGCAGTACTTC
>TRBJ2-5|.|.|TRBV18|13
CASSPPGAETQYF
TGTGCCAGCTCACCACCCGGCGCAGAGACCCAGTACTTC
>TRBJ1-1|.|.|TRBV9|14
CASSILGQSTEAFF
TGTGCCAGCAGCATCCTCGGACAGAGCACTGAAGCTTTCTTT
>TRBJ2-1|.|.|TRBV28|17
CASSTHKWTVSNNEQFF
TGTGCCAGCAGCACCCACAAGTGGACAGTATCGAACAATGAGCAGTTCTTC
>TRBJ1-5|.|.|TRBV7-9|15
CASSSRDGWNQPQHF
TGTGCCAGCAGCTCCCGAGATGGGTGGAATCAGCCCCAGCATTTT
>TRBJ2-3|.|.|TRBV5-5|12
CASSSPTYTQYF
TGTGCCAGCAGCTCCCCCACGTATACGCAGTATTTT
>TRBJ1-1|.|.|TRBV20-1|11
CSARSNTEAFF
TGCAGTGCTCGGTCGAACACTGAAGCTTTCTTT
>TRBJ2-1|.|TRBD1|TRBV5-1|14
CASSKGQGNNEQFF
TGCGCCAGCAGCAAAGGACAGGGAAACAATGAGCAGTTCTTC
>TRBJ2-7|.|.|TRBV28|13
CASSYPEAYEQYF
TGTGCCAGCAGCTACCCCGAAGCCTACGAGCAGTACTTC
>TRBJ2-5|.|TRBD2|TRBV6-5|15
CASSRGEQIQETQYF
TGTGCCAGCAGTCGGGGGGAACAGATCCAAGAGACCCAGTACTTC
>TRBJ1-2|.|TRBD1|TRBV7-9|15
CASSPASGGASGYTF
TGTGCCAGCAGCCCGGCCTCAGGGGGCGCCTCTGGCTACACCTTC
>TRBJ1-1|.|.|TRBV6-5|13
CASSMTFGTEAFF
TGTGCCAGCAGCATGACCTTTGGGACTGAAGCTTTCTTT
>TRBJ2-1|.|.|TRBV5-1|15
CASSLGSVPYNEQFF
TGCGCCAGCAGCTTGGGTAGTGTCCCTTACAATGAGCAGTTCTTC
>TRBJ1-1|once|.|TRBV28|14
CASSLGGQNTEAFF
TGTGCCAGCAGTTTAGGGGGCCAAAACACTGAAGCTTTCTTT
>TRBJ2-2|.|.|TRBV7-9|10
CASAAGELFF
TGTGCCAGCGCTGCCGGGGAGCTGTTTTTT
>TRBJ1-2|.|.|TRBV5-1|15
CASSLSQDPNYGYTF
TGCGCCAGCAGCTTGTCACAGGACCCTAACTATGGCTACACCTTC
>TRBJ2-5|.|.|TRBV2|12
CASKEIRGTQYF
TGTGCCAGCAAAGAAATCCGAGGGACCCAGTACTTC
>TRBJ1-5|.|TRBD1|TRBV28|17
CASSNYRGGSSNQPQHF
TGTGCCAGCAGTAACTACAGGGGAGGTTCGAGCAATCAGCCCCAGCATTTT
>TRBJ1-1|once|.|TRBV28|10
CASKGTEAFF
TGTGCCAGCAAGGGCACTGAAGCTTTCTTT
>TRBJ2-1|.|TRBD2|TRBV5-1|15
CASSFGTSPRGEQFF
TGCGCCAGCAGCTTTGGGACTAGCCCACGCGGTGAGCAGTTCTTC
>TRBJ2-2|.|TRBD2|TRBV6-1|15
CASRAISGSPGELFF
TGTGCCAGCAGAGCGATTAGCGGGAGTCCCGGGGAGCTGTTTTTT
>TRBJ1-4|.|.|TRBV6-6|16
CASRTGPGRTNEKLFF
TGTGCCAGCAGAACCGGCCCAGGGAGGACTAATGAAAAACTGTTTTTT
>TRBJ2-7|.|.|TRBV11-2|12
CASSSPWNEQYF
TGTGCCAGCAGCTCCCCGTGGAACGAGCAGTACTTC
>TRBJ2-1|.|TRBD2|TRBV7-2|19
CASSLTAGTSGRAHNEQFF
TGTGCCAGCAGCTTAACGGCCGGGACTAGCGGGAGGGCCCACAATGAGCAGTTCTTC
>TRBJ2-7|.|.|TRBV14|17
CASSQGPYYDLRDEQYF
TGTGCCAGCAGCCAAGGTCCCTACTACGATTTACGCGACGAGCAGTACTTC
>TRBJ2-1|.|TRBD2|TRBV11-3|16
CASSAGLAGNFKEQFF
TGTGCCAGCAGCGCCGGGCTAGCGGGAAATTTTAAGGAGCAGTTCTTC
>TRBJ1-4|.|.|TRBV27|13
CASRTGPREKLFF
TGTGCCAGTAGAACAGGGCCGAGGGAAAAACTGTTTTTT
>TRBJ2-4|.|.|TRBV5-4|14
CASSSDSNKNIQYF
TGTGCCAGCAGCTCAGACTCCAACAAAAACATTCAGTACTTC
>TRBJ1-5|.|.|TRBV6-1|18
CASSVHTGIGGLSEPQHF
TGTGCCAGCAGTGTCCACACAGGGATAGGGGGACTTTCGGAGCCCCAGCATTTT
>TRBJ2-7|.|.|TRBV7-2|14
CASSLFQEKYEQYF
TGTGCCAGCAGCTTATTCCAGGAGAAGTACGAGCAGTACTTC
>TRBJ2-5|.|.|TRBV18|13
CASSPPSQETQYF
TGTGCCAGCTCACCCCCCTCCCAAGAGACCCAGTACTTC
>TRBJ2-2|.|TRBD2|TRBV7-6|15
CASSFPAGATGELFF
TGTGCCAGCAGCTTCCCAGCGGGAGCGACCGGGGAGCTGTTTTTT
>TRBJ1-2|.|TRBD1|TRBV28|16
CASSLWRDRGIYGYTF
TGTGCCAGCAGTTTATGGCGGGACAGGGGAATTTATGGCTACACCTTC
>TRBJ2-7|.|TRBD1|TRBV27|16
CASRTGTGDVAGEQYF
TGTGCCAGCAGAACTGGGACAGGAGATGTGGCGGGGGAGCAGTACTTC
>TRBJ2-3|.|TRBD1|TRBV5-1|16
CASSSEGQGSADTQYF
TGCGCCAGCAGCTCGGAAGGACAGGGATCGGCAGATACGCAGTATTTT
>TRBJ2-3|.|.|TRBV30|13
CAWSVLAPDTQYF
TGTGCCTGGAGTGTCCTAGCCCCAGATACGCAGTATTTT